This T cell receptor (beta chain) was sequenced during a study of CD8 T cells in ankylosing spondylitis. Points from the study as a whole: Disease-linked clones proved CD8+ and comparatively uncommon in peripheral blood. It was reported that disease-linked clones were significantly enriched in matched ankylosing spondylitis synovial fluid. Prior literature has documented some motif variants in synovial fluid and blood from reactive arthritis. A motif in TCR beta, a set of seven to nine highly homologous variants, appeared characteristic of ankylosing spondylitis blood.

This clonotype was observed a few times. Its antigen is not identified. The CDR3 contains 14 residues. From germline, CDR1 is DFQATT and CDR2 SNEGSKA (reference sequence). Trimming removed 0 bases from V and 3 bases from J, with 9 bases in between. TCRdb ran MiXCR on the 5' RACE reads and lists one entry per CDR3 protein. The table shows roughly 30,000 distinct CDR3 sequences, with under 40% occurring only once. This TCR was sampled from a male donor with ankylosing spondylitis. The sample was synovial fluid, either unsorted or a sorted T cell fraction (not recorded which). This chain links TRBV20-1 with TRBJ2-1; no clear D. The CDR3: CSARDPDGYNEQFF. The DNA of the CDR3 is TGCAGTGCTAGAGATCCGGACGGCTACAATGAGCAGTTCTTC.